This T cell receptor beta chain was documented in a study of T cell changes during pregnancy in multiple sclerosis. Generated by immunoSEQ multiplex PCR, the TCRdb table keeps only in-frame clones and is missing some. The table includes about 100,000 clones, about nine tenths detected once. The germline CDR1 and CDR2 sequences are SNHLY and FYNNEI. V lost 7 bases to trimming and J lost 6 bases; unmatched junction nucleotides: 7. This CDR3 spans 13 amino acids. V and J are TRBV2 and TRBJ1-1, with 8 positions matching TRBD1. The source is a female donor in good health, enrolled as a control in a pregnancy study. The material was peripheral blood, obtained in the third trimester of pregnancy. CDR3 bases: TGTGCCAGCAACGGACAGGGTTATCCTGAAGCTTTCTTT. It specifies CASNGQGYPEAFF.